The 27 T cell receptor beta chains below all came from one sample that was sequenced in a study of relationships among human T cell subsets. Bead selections for CD25, CD56 and CD294 left a flow-through collected as Th1 cells. From mRNA, alpha and beta CDR3 regions were amplified using semiquantitative ARM-PCR. Tagged nested gene-specific primers were used first, then communal superprimers amplified exponentially. TCRdb re-called the multiplex PCR reads through MiXCR, storing one row per CDR3 protein. The profile covers about 12,000 distinct CDR3 sequences, with around 64% appearing a single time and 25% to 30% taken by the ten largest. Specimen: CD4+ Th1 cells sorted from blood. The receptors were gathered from a man aged 40-55 years in good health.

V usage is TRBV28 and J usage is TRBJ2-7, with 10 bases matching TRBD2. The junction had 9 bases not matched to a gene; V was cut back by 8 bases and J by 2 bases. Germline CDR1 reads MDHEN; CDR2 reads SYDVKM. The CDR3 consists of 15 residues. CDR3 DNA sequence: TGTGCCAGCGCCACGGCGGGACTAGCGCCCTACGAGCAGTACTTC. Protein sequence: CASATAGLAPYEQYF.

The chain couples TRBV7-9 to TRBJ2-1; D assignment may be TRBD1 or TRBD2 (5 bases each). The germline V gene encodes CDR1 SEHNR and CDR2 FQNEAQ (reference sequence). V shed 0 bases and J shed 5 bases, with 14 bases lying between them. This CDR3 region has 16 residues. This chain's CDR3 is CASSLALGEPNNEQFF. CDR3 DNA sequence: TGTGCCAGCAGCTTAGCCCTAGGGGAGCCAAACAATGAGCAGTTCTTC.

The sample holds one count of this clonotype. J is TRBJ2-1 and V is TRBV7-2; 12 bases align to TRBD2. Germline V lookup: CDR1 SGHTA, CDR2 FQGNSA. V gave up 5 bases and J gave up 8 bases; unmatched junction bases: 7. This CDR3 has 15 amino acids. The CDR3 spells CASSPGTSGRYEQFF. As DNA, the CDR3 is TGTGCCAGCAGCCCCGGGACTAGCGGGCGATATGAGCAGTTCTTC.

This clonotype came up a few times. The V and J genes are TRBV25-1 and TRBJ1-3; D remains ambiguous. From germline, CDR1 is MGHDK and CDR2 SYGVNS. The CDR3 has 15 residues. V was cut by 1 base and J by 0 bases, with 7 bases left in between. The CDR3 loop reads CASSEWASSGNTIYF. CDR3 in DNA: TGTGCCAGCAGTGAATGGGCCTCCTCTGGAAACACCATATATTTT.

This chain connects TRBV14 to TRBJ1-1; 7 nucleotides match TRBD1. The germline V gene has CDR1 SGHDN and CDR2 FVKESK. Unmatched junction bases numbered 11, after V lost 4 bases and J lost 12 bases. This CDR3 has 13 residues. CDR3 in DNA: TGTGCCAGCAGCCTCCGAACAGGGGTAGCGACTTTCTTT. Translated, it gives CASSLRTGVATFF. Full variable domain (rest looked up from reference TRBV14 and TRBJ1-1): EAGVTQFPSHSVIEKGQTVTLRCDPISGHDNLYWYRRVMGKEIKFLLHFVKESKQDESGMPNNRFLAERTGGTYSTLKVQPAELEDSGVYFCASSLRTGVATFFGQGTRLTVV.

V gene TRBV20-1 combines with J gene TRBJ2-1, with 8 bases lining up with TRBD1. V shed 4 bases and J 2 bases; nucleotides not matched to a gene: 4. Germline CDR1 reads DFQATT; CDR2 reads SNEGSKA (reference sequence). The CDR3 contains 14 residues. In DNA form, the CDR3 reads TGCAGTGCTACCGACAGGGGCACCTACAATGAGCAGTTCTTC. Its translation: CSATDRGTYNEQFF.

The genes are TRBV14 and TRBJ1-2; TRBD1 matches at 7 bases. The CDR3 is 17 amino acids. V lost 4 bases and J lost 4; bases outside the gene matches: 15. Per germline, CDR1 SGHDN and CDR2 FVKESK. This chain's CDR3 is CASSPSGTALMGYGYTF. CDR3 bases: TGTGCCAGCAGCCCCTCCGGGACAGCCCTAATGGGCTATGGCTACACCTTC.

The chain employs TRBV28 and TRBJ1-5; D ambiguous. The CDR3 has 12 residues. V was pared by 6 bases and J by 9 bases, with 12 bases between. The germline V gene has CDR1 MDHEN and CDR2 SYDVKM. The CDR3 nucleotides read TGTGCCAGCAGCGACCGTGTATCGCCCCAGCATTTT. The encoded protein is CASSDRVSPQHF.

In this sample, this clonotype turned up a few times. This rearrangement joins TRBV25-1 to TRBJ2-3; D may be TRBD1 (5 bases). Per the germline V gene, CDR1 is MGHDK and CDR2 is SYGVNS. This CDR3 has 15 residues. Deletions cut 3 bases from V and 6 bases from J, with 16 bases between. Here the CDR3 reads CASSDQGSRSDTQYF. CDR3 in DNA: TGTGCCAGCAGTGATCAGGGCAGCCGATCGGATACGCAGTATTTT.

This clonotype was observed a few times. The chain uses TRBV28 and TRBJ1-2; 11 bases align to TRBD1. Germline trimming cut 3 bases from V and 6 bases from J; bases unmatched to any gene: 9. Germline values: CDR1 MDHEN, CDR2 SYDVKM. CDR3 size: 16 residues. CDR3 region: CASSFVGTGGGNGYTF. The CDR3 DNA follows: TGTGCCAGCAGTTTTGTAGGGACAGGGGGAGGCAATGGCTACACCTTC.

This clonotype occurred a few times. This chain joins TRBV2 and TRBJ2-1; no reliable D call. This CDR3 region has 12 residues. Trimming shortened V by 6 bases and J by 5 bases, and 8 bases separated the two germline ends. Looked up from germline, CDR1 is SNHLY and CDR2 is FYNNEI. DNA of the CDR3: TGTGCCAGCAGCCCTTTGGACAATGAGCAGTTCTTC. This codes for CASSPLDNEQFF. The variable domain in full, completed from reference TRBV2 and TRBJ2-1, reads EPEVTQTPSHQVTQMGQEVILRCVPISNHLYFYWYRQILGQKVEFLVSFYNNEISEKSEIFDDQFSVERPDGSNFTLKIRSTKLEDSAMYFCASSPLDNEQFFGPGTRLTVL.

The V gene is TRBV10-2, the J gene TRBJ2-4; 12 positions match TRBD2. V dropped 6 bases and J dropped 4; count of bases not matched to a gene: 1. The CDR3 is 14 residues long. Germline CDR1 WSHSY, CDR2 SAAADI. The CDR3 nucleotides read TGCGCCAGCAGAGGGACTAGCGGGAAAAACATTCAGTACTTC. It specifies CASRGTSGKNIQYF.

CDR3 nucleotides: TGTGCCAGCAGCTCCGCCTTCAGAAGCACAGATACGCAGTATTTT. Amino acid sequence: CASSSAFRSTDTQYF. This chain connects TRBV11-2 to TRBJ2-3; no firm D call. The CDR3 is made up of 15 amino acids. The germline V gene has CDR1 SGHAT and CDR2 FQNNGV. Deletions cut 4 bases from V and 0 bases from J, with 11 bases between.

This clonotype was seen a handful of times. This chain uses TRBV28 with TRBJ2-3; no definite D call. The V end was cut by 3 bases, the J end by 6 bases, with 4 bases between. Germline values: CDR1 MDHEN, CDR2 SYDVKM. The length of the CDR3 is 11 residues. For the CDR3, the DNA is TGTGCCAGCAGTTTCCGTGATACGCAGTATTTT. The encoded protein is CASSFRDTQYF.

The J gene is TRBJ1-5, the V gene TRBV20-1; D uncertain. V shed 3 bases and J shed 3 bases, with 12 bases lying between them. There are 14 residues in the CDR3. CDR1 and CDR2 from the germline V gene are DFQATT and SNEGSKA (reference sequence). The CDR3 nucleotides read TGCAGTGCTAGGGTGGGAGGGAACAATCAGCCCCAGCATTTT. Encoded protein: CSARVGGNNQPQHF.

V is TRBV28 and J is TRBJ1-6; no reliable D call. V lost 3 bases to trimming and J lost 6 bases, with 6 bases between them. Per germline, CDR1 MDHEN and CDR2 SYDVKM. CDR3 size: 13 residues. CDR3 protein: CASSLLFNSPLHF. The CDR3 nucleotides are TGTGCCAGCAGTTTGCTTTTTAATTCACCCCTCCACTTT.

The chain recombines TRBV7-8 with TRBJ1-1; D is uncertain. The germline gives CDR1 SGHVS, CDR2 FQNEAQ. There are 15 residues in the CDR3. Trimming removed 6 bases from V and 6 bases from J, with 20 bases in between. CDR3 amino acids: CASRPWRLQEAEAFF. The CDR3 DNA reads as TGTGCCAGCAGGCCCTGGCGGCTCCAGGAGGCTGAAGCTTTCTTT. The whole variable domain, filled in from reference TRBV7-8 and TRBJ1-1, reads GAGVSQSPRYKVAKRGQDVALRCDPISGHVSLFWYQQALGQGPEFLTYFQNEAQLDKSGLPSDRFFAERPEGSVSTLKIQRTQQEDSAVYLCASRPWRLQEAEAFFGQGTRLTVV.

With regard to this clonotype: At one of its ends the junction is not consistent with the germline gene, which may arise from a read error. This chain uses TRBV7-8 with TRBJ2-1; the D is unclear. The CDR3 runs to 13 residues. CDR1 is SGHVS and CDR2 is FQNEAQ in the germline V gene. CDR3 sequence reads: CAGSPRKVDEQFF. The CDR3 DNA sequence: TGTGCCGGCAGCCCAAGGAAGGTCGATGAGCAGTTCTTC.

This chain links TRBV12-3 or TRBV12-4 with TRBJ1-6, with 11 bases that match TRBD1. V lost 8 bases, J lost 4 bases, and 7 bases stayed unmatched. The length of the CDR3 is 16 residues. CDR3 in amino acids: CASGPGQGVYNSPLHF. CDR3 sequence (DNA): TGTGCCAGCGGACCGGGACAGGGGGTATATAATTCACCCCTCCACTTT.

The chain is built from TRBV7-9 and TRBJ2-1; TRBD2 matches at 7 bases. V dropped 4 bases and J dropped 10; count of bases not matched to a gene: 4. Germline CDR1 SEHNR, CDR2 FQNEAQ (reference sequence). This CDR3 is 12 amino acids long. CDR3 in amino acids: CASSYLAEEQFF. The DNA for the CDR3 is TGTGCCAGCAGCTACCTAGCGGAGGAGCAGTTCTTC.

Comment on this clonotype: The germline gene is not matched at one end of the junction; a read error may be the cause. The chain employs TRBV5-1 and TRBJ2-3, with D unclear. The CDR3 extends over 12 amino acids. CDR1 is SGHRS and CDR2 is YFSETQ in the germline V gene. CDR3 coding DNA: TGCGCCAGCGGCTTAGGCACAGATACGCAGTATTTT. As protein: CASGLGTDTQYF.

About this clonotype itself: The junction departs from the called germline gene at one end, perhaps through a read error. The chain joins TRBV5-4 to TRBJ2-3; D not certain. CDR1 and CDR2 (germline): SGHNT, YYREEE (reference sequence). This CDR3 has 12 residues. The CDR3 DNA is TGCGCCAGCAGCTTGGATGCAGATACGCAGTATTTT. This sequence encodes CASSLDADTQYF.

V usage is TRBV11-3 and J usage is TRBJ1-1; D not certain. Germline V gene sequence: CDR1 SGHNT, CDR2 YENEEA. Trimming took 2 bases from V and 3 from J, leaving 16 bases between them. This CDR3 comprises 16 residues. Here the CDR3 reads CASSLMVILGHTEAFF. The CDR3 DNA reads as TGTGCCAGCAGCTTAATGGTGATCTTAGGGCACACTGAAGCTTTCTTT.

This sequence joins TRBV11-2 and TRBJ1-5; D perhaps matches TRBD1 (5 bases). This CDR3 has 16 residues. Germline V gene lookup returns CDR1 SGHAT and CDR2 FQNNGV. V was shortened by 1 base and J by 5 bases, with 15 bases between the two germline ends. CDR3 sequence (DNA): TGTGCCAGCAGCTTAGTCCCAGGGCGGTTCGATCAGCCCCAGCATTTT. It specifies CASSLVPGRFDQPQHF.

The V gene is TRBV29-1, the J gene TRBJ2-5; D not resolved. The germline V and J ends were trimmed by 4 bases and 5 bases, with 14 bases remaining between them. Germline V lookup: CDR1 SQVTM, CDR2 ANQGSEA. This CDR3 region has 13 residues. CDR3 sequence: CSVARRLGETQYF. The CDR3 DNA is TGCAGCGTTGCCCGCCGGTTAGGTGAGACCCAGTACTTC. The full variable domain, its missing parts supplied by reference TRBV29-1 and TRBJ2-5, is SAVISQKPSRDICQRGTSLTIQCQVDSQVTMMFWYRQQPGQSLTLIATANQGSEATYESGFVIDKFPISRPNLTFSTLTVSNMSPEDSSIYLCSVARRLGETQYFGPGTRLLVL.

This chain links TRBV20-1 with TRBJ2-1; TRBD2 is a possible D gene (5 bases). This CDR3 has 16 residues. Germline CDR1 is DFQATT and CDR2 is SNEGSKA (reference sequence). Trimming removed 4 bases at V and 0 bases at J, with 16 bases between. The chain's CDR3 is CSATGMRVLSYNEQFF. Written as DNA, the CDR3 is TGCAGTGCTACGGGGATGCGGGTCCTCTCCTACAATGAGCAGTTCTTC.

The chain combines TRBV4-1 with TRBJ2-1, with D possibly matching TRBD1 (6 bases). This CDR3 has 16 residues. The V end was cut by 1 base, the J end by 6 bases, with 16 bases between. Germline V gene lookup returns CDR1 MGHRA and CDR2 YSYEKL. The CDR3 bases are TGCGCCAGCAGCCAAGTAGACCGGACAGCCTTCAATGAGCAGTTCTTC. It codes for CASSQVDRTAFNEQFF.